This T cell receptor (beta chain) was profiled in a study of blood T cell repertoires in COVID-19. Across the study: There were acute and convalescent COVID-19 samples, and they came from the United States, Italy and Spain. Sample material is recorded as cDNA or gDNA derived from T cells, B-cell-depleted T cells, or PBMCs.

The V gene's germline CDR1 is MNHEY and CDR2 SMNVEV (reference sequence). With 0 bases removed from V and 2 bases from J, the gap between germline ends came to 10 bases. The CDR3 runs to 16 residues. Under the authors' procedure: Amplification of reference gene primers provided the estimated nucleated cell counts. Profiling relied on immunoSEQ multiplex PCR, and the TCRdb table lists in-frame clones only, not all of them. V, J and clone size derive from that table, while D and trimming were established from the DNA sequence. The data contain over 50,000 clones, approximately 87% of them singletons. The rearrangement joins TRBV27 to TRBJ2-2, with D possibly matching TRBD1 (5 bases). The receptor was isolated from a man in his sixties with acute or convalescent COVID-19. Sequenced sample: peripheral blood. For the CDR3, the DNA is TGTGCCAGCAGTTTATCTGGCAGGGTCAACACCGGGGAGCTGTTTTTT. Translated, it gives CASSLSGRVNTGELFF.